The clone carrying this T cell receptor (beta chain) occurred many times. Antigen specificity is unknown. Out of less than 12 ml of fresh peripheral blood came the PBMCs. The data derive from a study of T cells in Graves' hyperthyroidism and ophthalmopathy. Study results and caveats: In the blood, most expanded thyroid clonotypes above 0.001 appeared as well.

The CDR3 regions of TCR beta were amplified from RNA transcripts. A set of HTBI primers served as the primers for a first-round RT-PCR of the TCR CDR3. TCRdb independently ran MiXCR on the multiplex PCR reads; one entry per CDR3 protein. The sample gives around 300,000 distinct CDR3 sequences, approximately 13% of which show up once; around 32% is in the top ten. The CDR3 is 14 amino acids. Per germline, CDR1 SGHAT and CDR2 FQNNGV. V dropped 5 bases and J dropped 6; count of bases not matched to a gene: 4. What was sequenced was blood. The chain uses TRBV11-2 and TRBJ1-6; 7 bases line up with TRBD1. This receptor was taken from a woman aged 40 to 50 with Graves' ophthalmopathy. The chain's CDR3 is CASSQQGSNSPLHF. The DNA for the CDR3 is TGTGCCAGCAGCCAACAGGGGAGTAATTCACCCCTCCACTTT.